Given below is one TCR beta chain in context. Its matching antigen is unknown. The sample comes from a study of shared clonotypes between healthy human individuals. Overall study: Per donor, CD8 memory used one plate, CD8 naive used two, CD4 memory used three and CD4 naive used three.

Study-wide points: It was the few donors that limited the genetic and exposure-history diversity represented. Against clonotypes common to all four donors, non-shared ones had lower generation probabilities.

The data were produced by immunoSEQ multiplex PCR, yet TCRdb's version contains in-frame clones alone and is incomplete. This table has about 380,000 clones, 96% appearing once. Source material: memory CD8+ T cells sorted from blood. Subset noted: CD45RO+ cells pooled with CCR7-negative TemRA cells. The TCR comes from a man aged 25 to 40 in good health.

The CDR3 protein is CASSLGRVEQFF. The DNA for the CDR3 is TGTGCCAGCAGCTTAGGTAGGGTTGAGCAGTTCTTC. The chain has TRBV11-2 and TRBJ2-1; D not certain. Per the germline V gene, CDR1 is SGHAT and CDR2 is FQNNGV. CDR3 length equals 12 residues. The V end was cut by 1 base, the J end by 9 bases, with 7 bases between. The full variable domain, its missing parts supplied by reference TRBV11-2 and TRBJ2-1, is EAGVAQSPRYKIIEKRQSVAFWCNPISGHATLYWYQQILGQGPKLLIQFQNNGVVDDSQLPKDRFSAERLKGVDSTLKIQPAKLEDSAVYLCASSLGRVEQFFGPGTRLTVL.